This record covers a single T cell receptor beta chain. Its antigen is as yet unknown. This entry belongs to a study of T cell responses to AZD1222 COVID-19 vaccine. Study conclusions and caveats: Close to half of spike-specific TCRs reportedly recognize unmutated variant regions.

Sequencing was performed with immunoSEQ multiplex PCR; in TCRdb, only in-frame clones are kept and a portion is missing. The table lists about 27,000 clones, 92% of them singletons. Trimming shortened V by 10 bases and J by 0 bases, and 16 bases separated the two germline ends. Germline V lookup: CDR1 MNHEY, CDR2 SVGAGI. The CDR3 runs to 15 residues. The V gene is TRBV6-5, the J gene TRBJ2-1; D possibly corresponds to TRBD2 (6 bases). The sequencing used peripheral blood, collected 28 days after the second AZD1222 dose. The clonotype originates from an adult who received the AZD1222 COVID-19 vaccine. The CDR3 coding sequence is TGTGCCACCACGGGGCGGGGAAGCTCCTACAATGAGCAGTTCTTC. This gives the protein CATTGRGSSYNEQFF.